This TCR beta chain derives from a study of a mutant IDH1 vaccine in newly diagnosed glioma. About the study: Treated patients had a mean age of 40.4 years and an approximately 62% male, around 40% female split. Patients arrived already treated with radiotherapy, temozolomide, or both, most having had both.

General study points: Most patients, approximately 92%, showed vaccine-induced immune responses. The authors found pseudoprogression apparently unrelated to changes in top peripheral T cell clonotypes.

Time point described: baseline, week 1 (first vaccination visit). Treatment noted: pre-vaccination baseline after standard-of-care therapy. The V gene's germline CDR1 is SGHRS and CDR2 YFSETQ. This CDR3 contains 13 residues. V was trimmed by 4 bases and J by 3 bases, leaving 10 bases between them. Comment on this clone: Antigen: not known.

Method: immunoSEQ multiplex PCR; TCRdb's copy keeps in-frame clones and lacks some. The sample consists of tens of thousands of clones, approximately 83% of them appearing once. This sample comprised PBMCs, obtained from a glioma patient treated with radiotherapy, temozolomide or both. The receptor comes from a woman in her forties or fifties with glioma. V is TRBV5-1 and J is TRBJ1-2, with D perhaps matching TRBD1 (6 bases). In DNA form, the CDR3 reads TGCGCCAGCAGCCCGAACAGGGACTATGGCTACACCTTC. Translated: CASSPNRDYGYTF.